This passage covers 32 T cell receptor beta chains from one sample sequenced in a study of T cells after yellow fever vaccination. TCRdb redid the calling of the 5' RACE reads with MiXCR, one entry per CDR3 protein. Among 510,000 or so distinct CDR3 sequences listed, about 19% were seen once. This sample comprised PBMCs, obtained 15 days after the yellow fever booster vaccination. Receptor source: a man in his thirties or forties who received the YFV17D yellow fever vaccine.

The chain uses TRBV20-1 and TRBJ2-4; D gene uncertain. The length of the CDR3 is 13 residues. The germline V and J ends were trimmed by 6 bases and 9 bases, with 18 bases remaining between them. Germline V CDR1 and CDR2: DFQATT, SNEGSKA (reference sequence). The DNA for the CDR3 is TGCAGTGCCCCCGTTCAAGGTGGCAGCATTCAGTACTTC. Its protein is CSAPVQGGSIQYF.

This clonotype was detected a few times. The chain combines TRBV2 with TRBJ2-2, with 8 bases lining up with TRBD2. The V gene end was trimmed by 4 bases and the J gene end by 1 base; junction bases not matched to a gene: 5. Germline CDR1 and CDR2: SNHLY and FYNNEI. CDR3 length: 16 residues. CDR3 DNA: TGTGCCAGCAGTGTGCTAGCGGGCCTGAACACCGGGGAGCTGTTTTTT. It translates to CASSVLAGLNTGELFF.

This clonotype occurred a few times. The chain recombines TRBV12-3 or TRBV12-4 with TRBJ2-6; 7 nucleotides line up with TRBD1. This CDR3 is 15 amino acids long. J lost 0 bases, V lost 6 bases, and 2 bases had no gene match. CDR3 in amino acids: CASRWTGSGANVLTF. CDR3 sequence (DNA): TGTGCCAGCAGATGGACAGGCTCTGGGGCCAACGTCCTGACTTTC.

This clonotype was seen a few times. CDR3 sequence (DNA): TGCGCCAGCAGCCAAGATTTATGGCAGGTTCCTGAAAAACTGTTTTTT. Its translation is CASSQDLWQVPEKLFF. This chain connects TRBV4-3 to TRBJ1-4; D remains ambiguous. The V end was cut by 0 bases, the J end by 7 bases, with 15 bases between. The CDR3 extends over 16 amino acids. CDR1 LGHNA and CDR2 YSLEER come from the germline V gene.

This clonotype was seen a handful of times. V and J are TRBV6-2 or TRBV6-3 and TRBJ2-4; 8 bases map to TRBD1. Germline V gene data show CDR1 as MNHEY and CDR2 as SVGEGT. V shed 7 bases and J 0 bases; nucleotides not matched to a gene: 8. This CDR3 spans 16 amino acids. The chain's CDR3 is CASTPDRVLAKNIQYF. The CDR3 DNA reads as TGTGCCAGCACCCCGGACAGGGTTCTAGCCAAAAACATTCAGTACTTC.

This clonotype has a handful of counts. The rearrangement joins TRBV20-1 to TRBJ2-7; 9 positions agree with TRBD1. The ends lost 7 bases at V and 6 bases at J; junction bases unmatched: 16. Germline CDR1 is DFQATT and CDR2 is SNEGSKA (reference sequence). The CDR3 is made up of 15 amino acids. CDR3 in DNA: TGCAGTGTTAGGGGTAGAGGGGACAGGGTTGGCGAGCAGTACTTC. Residues: CSVRGRGDRVGEQYF.

The chain couples TRBV6-2 or TRBV6-3 to TRBJ2-2; TRBD1 matches at 7 bases. There are 13 residues in the CDR3. The trim removed 7 bases at V and 6 bases at J, leaving 5 bases unmatched. Germline assignment: CDR1 MNHEY and CDR2 SVGEGT. The CDR3 protein is CASKRTGAGELFF. The CDR3 DNA sequence: TGTGCCAGCAAGAGAACAGGGGCCGGGGAGCTGTTTTTT.

This clonotype turned up a few times. J is TRBJ2-5 and V is TRBV20-1; D gene unclear. The V end lost 3 bases, the J end lost 4 bases, and 9 bases lay between the germline ends. CDR1 is DFQATT, CDR2 SNEGSKA, per germline (reference sequence). CDR3 length: 12 amino acids. Here the CDR3 DNA reads TGCAGTGCTAGGATCGGTAGAGAGACCCAGTACTTC. Translating gives CSARIGRETQYF.

In its sample, this clonotype was seen a few times. V is TRBV10-3 and J is TRBJ2-7; D tentatively reads TRBD1 or TRBD2 (6 bases each). The germline V gene has CDR1 ENHRY and CDR2 SYGVKD. The CDR3 is 15 residues long. V lost 0 bases, J lost 3 bases, and 12 bases lay in between. CDR3 residues: CAISESRGDIYEQYF. CDR3 coding DNA: TGTGCCATCAGTGAGTCGAGGGGGGATATCTACGAGCAGTACTTC.

The gene calls are TRBV18 and TRBJ2-1; the match to TRBD1 covers 9 bases. The V segment lost 6 bases and the J segment 8 bases; nucleotides outside the gene matches: 14. CDR3 length equals 16 residues. CDR1 is KGHSH, CDR2 LQKENI, per germline. CDR3 sequence: CASSQSRTGGFYEQFF. DNA of the CDR3: TGTGCCAGCTCTCAAAGCCGTACAGGGGGCTTCTATGAGCAGTTCTTC.

A few counts support this clonotype. This chain joins TRBV29-1 and TRBJ2-5, with 7 bases aligning to TRBD2. Trimming took 8 bases from V and 5 from J; bases not matched to a gene: 8. CDR1 is SQVTM and CDR2 is ANQGSEA in the germline V gene. The CDR3 spans 12 residues. The CDR3 bases are TGCAGCTTCTCGGGGGGAGTGGAGACCCAGTACTTC. This sequence encodes CSFSGGVETQYF.

This sequence joins TRBV19 and TRBJ2-1; TRBD1 matches 7 bases. The V and J ends lost 3 bases and 7 bases, in that order; junction bases with no gene match: 3. This CDR3 is 13 amino acids long. Germline CDR1 is LNHDA and CDR2 is SQIVND (reference sequence). CDR3 amino acids: CASSITGANEQFF. CDR3 nucleotides: TGTGCCAGTAGTATCACAGGGGCGAATGAGCAGTTCTTC.

The rearrangement joins TRBV20-1 to TRBJ2-7, with D possibly being TRBD1 or TRBD2 (8 bases each). V was cut by 0 bases and J by 7 bases, with 22 bases left in between. Germline CDR1 and CDR2: DFQATT and SNEGSKA (reference sequence). CDR3 size: 16 residues. CDR3 nucleotide sequence: TGCAGTGCTAGAGATGGGGCTAGCGGGCGACAGGGGGAGCAGTACTTC. This codes for CSARDGASGRQGEQYF.

This clonotype was seen more than once but under ten times. The V call is TRBV29-1, the J call TRBJ2-2; 10 nucleotides align to TRBD2. Trimming cost V 6 bases and J 3 bases; bases outside gene matches: 16. CDR3 length: 18 residues. Germline V lookup: CDR1 SQVTM, CDR2 ANQGSEA. CDR3 in amino acids: CSVAGLAGVLLDTGELFF. The CDR3 DNA is TGCAGCGTCGCCGGGCTAGCGGGAGTTCTATTGGACACCGGGGAGCTGTTTTTT.

This clonotype has a handful of counts. The chain combines TRBV5-1 with TRBJ2-2; TRBD2 aligns across 7 bases. Losses at the gene ends were 4 bases for V and 4 bases for J; bases not matched to a gene: 7. Germline CDR1 reads SGHRS; CDR2 reads YFSETQ. This CDR3 contains 15 residues. DNA of the CDR3: TGCGCCAGCAGCCTTGGGACTACCGTCACCGGGGAGCTGTTTTTT. Translating it yields CASSLGTTVTGELFF.

The DNA for the CDR3 is TGTGCCAGCAGTTTAAAAGGGACAGGGCAAGTGAATGAAAAACTGTTTTTT. It yields the protein CASSLKGTGQVNEKLFF. V and J are TRBV12-3 or TRBV12-4 and TRBJ1-4; the match to TRBD1 covers 9 bases. The J segment lost 5 bases and the V segment lost 2 bases, leaving 9 bases of the junction unmatched. This CDR3 comprises 17 residues.

CDR3 protein: CASRRTAEAFF. In nucleotides, the CDR3 is TGTGCCAGCAGAAGGACGGCAGAAGCTTTCTTT. The chain recombines TRBV7-9 with TRBJ1-1; D is unclear. CDR1 and CDR2 from the germline V gene are SEHNR and FQNEAQ (reference sequence). The CDR3 is made up of 11 amino acids. V was trimmed by 6 bases and J by 8 bases, leaving 10 bases between them. Drawing the rest from reference TRBV7-9 and TRBJ1-1, the complete variable domain is DTGVSQNPRHKITKRGQNVTFRCDPISEHNRLYWYRQTLGQGPEFLTYFQNEAQLEKSRLLSDRFSAERPKGSFSTLEIQRTEQGDSAMYLCASRRTAEAFFGQGTRLTVV.

This clonotype was observed a handful of times. The chain couples TRBV5-1 to TRBJ2-7, with a possible D match to TRBD2 (5 bases). Germline values: CDR1 SGHRS, CDR2 YFSETQ. The CDR3 covers 16 residues. Trimming removed 4 bases at V and 3 bases at J, with 20 bases between. CDR3: CASSPGPGITDYEQYF. The CDR3 DNA reads as TGCGCCAGCAGCCCAGGACCCGGGATTACTGACTACGAGCAGTACTTC.

The chain links TRBV5-1 to TRBJ1-2; no clear D. The germline CDR1 and CDR2 sequences are SGHRS and YFSETQ. Trimming removed 3 bases from V and 0 bases from J, with 15 bases in between. CDR3 length: 16 amino acids. This CDR3 is CASSSAGSRSNYGYTF. CDR3 bases: TGCGCCAGCAGCTCAGCTGGCAGCCGGTCTAACTATGGCTACACCTTC. The full variable domain, completed using reference TRBV5-1 and TRBJ1-2, is KAGVTQTPRYLIKTRGQQVTLSCSPISGHRSVSWYQQTPGQGLQFLFEYFSETQRNKGNFPGRFSGRQFSNSRSEMNVSTLELGDSALYLCASSSAGSRSNYGYTFGSGTRLTVV.

This clonotype was seen a handful of times. This rearrangement joins TRBV4-3 to TRBJ2-1, with 9 bases lining up with TRBD2. Germline trimming cut 0 bases from V and 10 bases from J; bases unmatched to any gene: 13. The CDR3 has 17 residues. Germline V gene lookup returns CDR1 LGHNA and CDR2 YSLEER. The CDR3 coding sequence is TGCGCCAGCAGCCAAGAAACCGGGGCGGGAGGGCCCGGAGAGCAGTTCTTC. It specifies CASSQETGAGGPGEQFF.

This clonotype was seen a few times. The chain joins TRBV10-3 to TRBJ2-7; 9 bases are a match to TRBD2. The CDR3 consists of 13 residues. Trimming cost V 7 bases and J 3 bases; bases outside gene matches: 4. The germline gives CDR1 ENHRY, CDR2 SYGVKD. DNA of the CDR3: TGTGCCATCAAAGCTAGCGGGAACTACGAGCAGTACTTC. Its protein is CAIKASGNYEQYF.

The chain is built from TRBV29-1 and TRBJ2-5; D uncertain. The V end lost 6 bases, the J end lost 5 bases, and 19 bases lay between the germline ends. Germline CDR1 is SQVTM and CDR2 is ANQGSEA. The CDR3 covers 14 residues. The CDR3 is CSVAPLADGETQYF. As DNA, the CDR3 is TGCAGCGTGGCGCCTTTGGCGGATGGCGAGACCCAGTACTTC. The complete variable domain, with remaining parts taken from reference TRBV29-1 and TRBJ2-5, reads SAVISQKPSRDICQRGTSLTIQCQVDSQVTMMFWYRQQPGQSLTLIATANQGSEATYESGFVIDKFPISRPNLTFSTLTVSNMSPEDSSIYLCSVAPLADGETQYFGPGTRLLVL.

This clonotype has only a few counts. The chain combines TRBV6-2 or TRBV6-3 with TRBJ2-5, with TRBD2 matching over 8 bases. Trimming at V came to 11 bases and at J to 4 bases, leaving 9 bases not matched to a gene. The CDR3 contains 13 residues. Germline assignment: CDR1 MNHEY and CDR2 SVGEGT. The CDR3 here is CASQAGGGETQYF. The CDR3 DNA follows: TGTGCCTCCCAGGCGGGGGGCGGAGAGACCCAGTACTTC.

V gene TRBV6-1 combines with J gene TRBJ2-7, with 10 bases identical to TRBD2. Germline CDR1 is MNHNS and CDR2 is SASEGT. Trimming took 7 bases from V and 0 from J; bases not matched to a gene: 9. This CDR3 has 16 residues. DNA for the CDR3: TGTGCCAGCATCAGGTCCCTAGCGGGAGACTCCTACGAGCAGTACTTC. This codes for CASIRSLAGDSYEQYF.

V usage is TRBV14 and J usage is TRBJ2-7; D unresolved. Trimming removed 4 bases at V and 4 bases at J, with 20 bases between. The CDR3 extends over 16 amino acids. CDR1 is SGHDN and CDR2 is FVKESK in the germline V gene. The CDR3 DNA reads as TGTGCCAGCAGCCCCAATCAAGGATCCAGGCTGTACGAGCAGTACTTC. Its translation: CASSPNQGSRLYEQYF.

This clonotype showed up just a few times. This rearrangement joins TRBV12-3 or TRBV12-4 to TRBJ2-2; D not resolved. CDR3 length: 16 residues. V dropped 5 bases and J dropped 2 bases, with 15 bases sitting between them. The CDR3 protein is CASSRTGPLNTGELFF. CDR3 coding DNA: TGTGCCAGCAGTCGGACGGGCCCCCTTAACACCGGGGAGCTGTTTTTT.

This chain joins TRBV20-1 and TRBJ2-1; no clear D. Trimming took 6 bases from V and 7 from J, leaving 10 bases between them. Looked up from germline, CDR1 is DFQATT and CDR2 is SNEGSKA (reference sequence). This CDR3 spans 11 amino acids. The CDR3 spells CSATSVNEQFF. The CDR3 DNA reads TGCAGTGCAACATCAGTTAATGAGCAGTTCTTC.

This clonotype was found a few times. The rearrangement joins TRBV28 to TRBJ2-7; D not certain. CDR3 length equals 14 residues. Germline V lookup: CDR1 MDHEN, CDR2 SYDVKM. V gave up 2 bases and J gave up 0 bases, with 8 bases separating them. Here the CDR3 DNA reads TGTGCCAGCAGTTTACCCGGCGGCTCCTACGAGCAGTACTTC. Amino acids: CASSLPGGSYEQYF.

The chain couples TRBV20-1 to TRBJ1-2; perhaps TRBD1 as D (5 bases). The length of the CDR3 is 15 residues. Trimming pared 0 bases from V and 2 bases from J, leaving 13 bases between. Germline CDR1 and CDR2: DFQATT and SNEGSKA (reference sequence). The CDR3, as DNA: TGCAGTGCTAGAGATCCTCGGACACAAAACTATGGCTACACCTTC. The encoded protein is CSARDPRTQNYGYTF.

This clonotype was seen a handful of times. The V and J genes are TRBV29-1 and TRBJ2-7; unclear D gene. Germline loops: CDR1 SQVTM, CDR2 ANQGSEA. The CDR3 runs 14 residues. The V end was cut by 6 bases, the J end by 3 bases, with 18 bases between. Here the CDR3 DNA reads TGCAGCGTGACCCGACCCTCCCACGGCTACGAGCAGTACTTC. It translates to CSVTRPSHGYEQYF.

The rearrangement uses TRBV20-1 and TRBJ1-6; TRBD1 matches 7 bases. Germline V gene sequence: CDR1 DFQATT, CDR2 SNEGSKA (reference sequence). The CDR3 consists of 13 residues. With V trimmed by 3 bases and J by 7 bases, 3 bases remained unmatched. The CDR3 sequence: CSARGTENSPLHF. For the CDR3, the DNA is TGCAGTGCTAGGGGGACAGAGAATTCACCCCTCCACTTT.

The genes are TRBV7-9 and TRBJ1-5, with D unresolved. The V gene lost 4 bases and the J gene lost 9 bases, with 10 bases spanning the gap. The V gene's germline CDR1 is SEHNR and CDR2 FQNEAQ (reference sequence). CDR3 size: 12 residues. Written as DNA, the CDR3 is TGTGCCAGCAGCTGGTCGGCTGGGCCCCAGCATTTT. This sequence encodes CASSWSAGPQHF.